One sample yielded the 20 T cell receptor beta chains listed below, sequenced in a study of blood T cells in healthy people across ages. Alongside a J-beta primer mix, a sample-barcoded 5' primer served in a second PCR lasting about 6 to 11 cycles. MiXCR was run by TCRdb on the 5' RACE reads, yielding one entry per CDR3 protein. Here the sample spans about 750,000 distinct CDR3 sequences, 40% to 65% being singletons. The material sequenced was blood. The receptors shown here come from an elderly man in good health.

J is TRBJ1-5 and V is TRBV2; D perhaps matches TRBD1 (5 bases). Germline CDR1 SNHLY, CDR2 FYNNEI. This CDR3 region has 16 residues. Deletions cut 1 base from V and 4 bases from J, with 14 bases between. This CDR3 reads CASSEDSPGGNQPQHF. CDR3 nucleotide sequence: TGTGCCAGCAGTGAAGACTCCCCGGGGGGGAATCAGCCCCAGCATTTT.

This sequence joins TRBV6-1 and TRBJ2-4; D is unclear. The CDR3 has 13 residues. Germline loops: CDR1 MNHNS, CDR2 SASEGT. Trimming shortened V by 6 bases and J by 8 bases, and 14 bases separated the two germline ends. This chain's CDR3 is CASSGDDGDIQYF. The CDR3 DNA reads as TGTGCCAGCAGCGGAGATGACGGAGACATTCAGTACTTC.

The chain links TRBV21-1 to TRBJ2-5; TRBD1, the D gene given by the table, was not confirmed from the DNA. TRBV21-1 is classified as a pseudogene. This CDR3 is 15 amino acids long. The CDR3 DNA reads TGTGCCAGCATCGTCGTAACGGACAATCAAGAGACCCAGTACTTC. Its protein is CASIVVTDNQETQYF.

This clonotype came up a few times. The V call is TRBV7-2, the J call TRBJ1-2; D might be TRBD1 (5 bases). The CDR3 contains 14 residues. Germline loops: CDR1 SGHTA, CDR2 FQGNSA. V dropped 0 bases and J dropped 8 bases, with 13 bases sitting between them. The CDR3 DNA is TGTGCCAGCAGCTTAGCGGGCGGGGCTATAGGCTACACCTTC. Translating gives CASSLAGGAIGYTF.

V is TRBV7-9 and J is TRBJ1-2; no clear D. The germline V gene encodes CDR1 SEHNR and CDR2 FQNEAQ (reference sequence). V lost 5 bases, J lost 5 bases, and 15 bases lay in between. The CDR3 contains 14 residues. The CDR3 DNA reads as TGTGCCAGCAGCGACGCCAACATTGGGTATGGCTACACCTTC. It codes for CASSDANIGYGYTF.

The rearrangement links TRBV3-1 to TRBJ1-2, with a weak D call TRBD1 (5 bases). Germline V gene lookup returns CDR1 LGHDT and CDR2 YNNKEL (reference sequence). The CDR3 covers 15 residues. V shed 6 bases and J shed 0 bases, with 14 bases lying between them. The CDR3 region has the DNA TGTGCCAGCAGTAAACCAGGGACCGCTAACTATGGCTACACCTTC. Residues: CASSKPGTANYGYTF.

V gene TRBV3-1 combines with J gene TRBJ2-4, with TRBD1 matching 7 bases. The CDR3 loop spans 14 amino acids. The V gene end was trimmed by 3 bases and the J gene end by 2 bases; junction bases not matched to a gene: 1. CDR1 is LGHDT, CDR2 YNNKEL, per germline (reference sequence). For the CDR3, the DNA is TGTGCCAGCAGCCAGACAGGGCCCAAAAACATTCAGTACTTC. Its translation is CASSQTGPKNIQYF.

The V call is TRBV3-1, the J call TRBJ2-4, with D possibly called TRBD1 or TRBD2 (5 bases each). The CDR3 runs 15 residues. Germline V lookup: CDR1 LGHDT, CDR2 YNNKEL (reference sequence). Trimming took 4 bases from V and 5 from J, leaving 15 bases between them. The CDR3 loop is CASSLRGVVENIQYF. The CDR3 bases are TGTGCCAGCAGCCTAAGGGGAGTTGTTGAAAACATTCAGTACTTC.

J is TRBJ2-5 and V is TRBV6-1; TRBD2 matches at 10 bases. TRBJ2-4 matches the DNA end more closely, so the J call is doubtful. CDR3 size: 15 residues. The V gene's germline CDR1 is MNHNS and CDR2 SASEGT. CDR3 sequence reads: CASSALAGSFDIQYF. The CDR3 bases are TGTGCCAGCAGTGCACTAGCGGGAAGCTTCGACATTCAGTACTTC.

The chain has TRBV7-2 and TRBJ2-1, with 11 bases that match TRBD2. Germline V gene sequence: CDR1 SGHTA, CDR2 FQGNSA. The CDR3 extends over 18 amino acids. The J segment lost 4 bases and the V segment lost 1 base, leaving 9 bases of the junction unmatched. CDR3 residues: CASSLGNIAGGGYNEQFF. Here the CDR3 DNA reads TGTGCCAGCAGCTTAGGAAATATAGCGGGAGGGGGTTACAATGAGCAGTTCTTC.

The genes are TRBV7-2 and TRBJ1-2, with 8 nucleotides matching TRBD1. The CDR3 has 15 amino acids. V dropped 1 base and J dropped 2; count of bases not matched to a gene: 3. Germline-derived CDR1 and CDR2 are SGHTA and FQGNSA. This CDR3 is CASSLGTGNNYGYTF. Written as DNA, the CDR3 is TGTGCCAGCAGCTTAGGGACAGGGAACAACTATGGCTACACCTTC.

The rearrangement links TRBV4-1 to TRBJ2-5, with 8 bases lining up with TRBD1. The CDR3 is 16 amino acids. Per the germline V gene, CDR1 is MGHRA and CDR2 is YSYEKL. V was clipped by 2 bases and J by 5 bases; unmatched bases: 10. CDR3 region: CASSQNPSGGYETQYF. CDR3 in DNA: TGCGCCAGCAGCCAAAACCCATCAGGGGGCTATGAGACCCAGTACTTC.

This clonotype was found once. The chain couples TRBV24-1 to TRBJ2-1, with no clear D. The CDR3 sequence is 17 residues long. V was cut by 4 bases and J by 2 bases, with 17 bases left in between. From germline, CDR1 is KGHDR and CDR2 SFDVKD. The CDR3 nucleotides are TGTGCCACCAGTGACCAAGAAGTGACCGATGCCTACAATGAGCAGTTCTTC. Amino acid sequence: CATSDQEVTDAYNEQFF.

The V gene is TRBV5-1, the J gene TRBJ2-7; D might be TRBD2 (5 bases). This CDR3 comprises 15 residues. V lost 1 base and J lost 2, with 13 bases in between. The germline V gene has CDR1 SGHRS and CDR2 YFSETQ. The CDR3 nucleotides read TGCGCCAGCAGCTTGACTGCGGGTTTAACCTACGAGCAGTACTTC. It codes for CASSLTAGLTYEQYF.

The sample holds a few counts of this clonotype. The gene calls are TRBV6-6 and TRBJ1-1; 9 bases line up with TRBD1. This CDR3 region has 14 residues. V shed 4 bases, J shed 3 bases, and the junction held 3 bases outside the gene matches. In germline, CDR1 is MNHNY, CDR2 SVGAGI (reference sequence). The CDR3 is CASSSQGADTEAFF. CDR3 DNA: TGTGCCAGCAGTTCACAGGGGGCGGACACTGAAGCTTTCTTT.

Turning to this clonotype: This may come from a read error, since a much larger clone is one base off. The chain has TRBV5-1 and TRBJ2-7, with 8 bases identical to TRBD2. The DNA end is a closer match to TRBJ2-5, so the J assignment may be wrong. Germline CDR1 is SGHRS and CDR2 is YFSETQ. This CDR3 has 14 amino acids. DNA for the CDR3: TGCGCCAGCAGCGTGACGGGAGGGTCAGAGACCCAGTACTTC. It yields the protein CASSVTGGSETQYF.

The rearrangement links TRBV12-3 or TRBV12-4 to TRBJ2-1, with D maybe TRBD2 (6 bases). The CDR3 runs to 18 residues. Deletions cut 1 base from V and 8 bases from J, with 24 bases between. The CDR3 DNA reads TGTGCCAGCAGTTTAGTTCGGGCCGGTTGGGAAGGAGGGCATGAGCAGTTCTTC. Its translation is CASSLVRAGWEGGHEQFF.

The rearrangement links TRBV20-1 to TRBJ2-7, with 7 bases lining up with TRBD2. Germline loops: CDR1 DFQATT, CDR2 SNEGSKA (reference sequence). This CDR3 has 17 residues. The junction had 19 bases not matched to a gene; V was cut back by 6 bases and J by 2 bases. The CDR3 protein is CSAGSGVVRSGAYEQYF. The CDR3 DNA follows: TGCAGTGCAGGGTCGGGGGTGGTAAGGAGCGGGGCCTACGAGCAGTACTTC.

This clonotype was counted between two and nine times. This chain joins TRBV7-6 and TRBJ2-4; 14 nucleotides agree with TRBD2. The CDR3 contains 21 residues. Germline V gives CDR1 SGHVS, CDR2 FNYEAQ. The V gene end was trimmed by 0 bases and the J gene end by 1 base; junction bases not matched to a gene: 11. CDR3 protein: CASSLAARLAGGPGAKNIQYF. As DNA, the CDR3 is TGTGCCAGCAGCTTAGCGGCCCGACTAGCGGGAGGGCCTGGGGCCAAAAACATTCAGTACTTC. Complete variable domain (other parts from reference TRBV7-6 and TRBJ2-4): GAGVSQSPRYKVTKRGQDVALRCDPISGHVSLYWYRQALGQGPEFLTYFNYEAQQDKSGLPNDRFSAERPEGSISTLTIQRTEQRDSAMYRCASSLAARLAGGPGAKNIQYFGAGTRLSVL.

The rearrangement links TRBV9 to TRBJ1-2; D remains ambiguous. Germline V gives CDR1 SGDLS, CDR2 YYNGEE. Trimming shortened V by 4 bases and J by 5 bases, and 21 bases separated the two germline ends. The CDR3 length is 16 residues. As DNA, the CDR3 is TGTGCCAGCAGCCTCGTAGGAGGAAGTCAAGGGTATGGCTACACCTTC. Its translation: CASSLVGGSQGYGYTF.